Listed below are T cell receptor beta chains from one sample, sequenced in a study of monozygotic twins with inflammatory bowel disease. TCRdb reanalyzed the 5' RACE reads and collapses them to one entry per CDR3 protein, without DNA. This listing includes approximately 340,000 distinct CDR3 sequences. The specimen sequenced was blood. The receptors were gathered from a human donor with ulcerative colitis or Crohn's disease, or a healthy co-twin of an affected twin (not recorded which). Both conserved end residues are part of each CDR3. The order of the fields is J gene, V gene, CDR3 protein.

J: TRBJ2-1; V: TRBV12-3/TRBV12-4; CDR3: CASDPGHGARVGQFF
J: TRBJ1-6; V: TRBV12-3/TRBV12-4; CDR3: CASSLASNSPLHF
J: TRBJ2-7; V: TRBV29-1; CDR3: CSVARSLEQYF
J: TRBJ2-7; V: TRBV5-1; CDR3: CASSPSRLGLEYEQYF
J: TRBJ2-3; V: TRBV12-3/TRBV12-4; CDR3: CASSLAVDRGITDTQYF
J: TRBJ2-7; V: TRBV29-1; CDR3: CSVVASGGGISEQYF
J: TRBJ1-2; V: TRBV6-5; CDR3: CASSYNPSGAHGYTF
J: TRBJ2-2; V: TRBV11-2; CDR3: CASSSEGELFF
J: TRBJ1-2; V: TRBV12-3/TRBV12-4; CDR3: CASTPGQGYGYTF
J: TRBJ2-6; V: TRBV20-1; CDR3: CSARVFRGADSGANVLTF
J: TRBJ2-2; V: TRBV7-9; CDR3: CASRTTGGTSGELFF
J: TRBJ2-1; V: TRBV20-1; CDR3: CSAGFGDYNEQFF
J: TRBJ2-7; V: TRBV5-6; CDR3: CASSSKGNHEQYF